This T cell receptor beta chain was obtained from a study of cytotoxic CD8 clonotypes in ibrutinib-treated CLL. Findings and limits, study-wide: Having risen at ibrutinib response, clonality had fallen back toward baseline by progression.

About this clone: Its target is unknown.

With 2 bases clipped from V and 2 bases from J, the junction kept 7 bases outside the gene matches. Germline V CDR1 and CDR2: MGHRA, YSYEKL. The CDR3 loop spans 18 amino acids. Method: immunoSEQ multiplex PCR; TCRdb's copy keeps in-frame clones and lacks some. This table has 250,000 to 350,000 clones, roughly 76% appearing once. The sample consisted of PBMCs, taken at disease progression, from a patient treated with ibrutinib. The rearrangement joins TRBV4-1 to TRBJ2-6, with 9 bases aligning to TRBD1. The sequence was obtained from a human donor with chronic lymphocytic leukemia. The CDR3: CASSQFGTGIAGANVLTF. CDR3 nucleotide sequence: TGCGCCAGCAGCCAATTTGGGACAGGGATCGCTGGGGCCAACGTCCTGACTTTC.